Listed below are T cell receptor beta chains from one sample, sequenced in a study of yellow fever vaccine responses in identical twins. TCRdb analysed the RT-PCR reads with MiXCR anew, one entry per CDR3 protein. The table includes 13,000 or so distinct CDR3 sequences, just under 85% detected once. Source: T cells from blood (PBMCs), unsorted or a sorted subset (not recorded which), taken before or after yellow fever vaccination (not recorded which). These receptors originate from a woman aged 18-29 years who received the yellow fever vaccine. Each CDR3 is given with its conserved first and last residue. The D gene is left open where the match is weak. Clone size is not always given. Where it is, it says once, few, many or a class for expanded clones.

clone size	J gene	D gene	V gene	CDR3 protein	CDR3 DNA
-	TRBJ2-7	-	TRBV11-3	CASSLGNSYYEQYF	TGTGCCAGCAGCTTAGGGAATTCGTACTACGAGCAGTACTTC
-	TRBJ2-3	-	TRBV6-9	CASSYFRTVTSTDTQYF	TGTGCCAGCAGTTATTTTCGGACAGTGACTAGCACAGATACGCAGTATTTT
-	TRBJ2-2	-	TRBV5-5	CASSLRADSIPGELFF	TGTGCCAGCAGCTTGCGAGCGGATTCTATCCCCGGGGAGCTGTTTTTT
-	TRBJ1-4	-	TRBV6-1	CASSPLLRGEKLFF	TGTGCCAGCAGCCCCCTGTTAAGGGGTGAAAAACTGTTTTTT
-	TRBJ2-5	-	TRBV27	CASSWWGSPETQYF	TGTGCCAGCAGTTGGTGGGGTTCCCCAGAGACCCAGTACTTC
-	TRBJ2-3	-	TRBV6-1	CASSPGPPADTQYF	TGTGCCAGCAGCCCCGGGCCCCCAGCAGATACGCAGTATTTT
-	TRBJ2-1	-	TRBV10-3	CAISESQSLSHNEQFF	TGTGCCATCAGTGAATCGCAAAGCTTAAGTCACAATGAGCAGTTCTTC
-	TRBJ2-1	TRBD2	TRBV20-1	CSAERTSGYNEQFF	TGCAGTGCCGAAAGGACTAGCGGATACAATGAGCAGTTCTTC
-	TRBJ2-7	-	TRBV29-1	CSAGDSYEQYF	TGCAGCGCTGGGGATTCCTACGAGCAGTACTTC
-	TRBJ1-3	-	TRBV5-5	CASSRNWDRQNTIYF	TGTGCCAGCAGCCGAAATTGGGACCGGCAGAACACCATATATTTT
few	TRBJ1-2	-	TRBV2	CASSEGQSYGYTF	TGTGCCAGCAGTGAGGGTCAGAGCTATGGCTACACCTTC
-	TRBJ2-2	TRBD1	TRBV7-9	CASSDEDREITGELFF	TGTGCCAGCAGCGATGAGGACAGGGAGATTACCGGGGAGCTGTTTTTT
-	TRBJ1-5	-	TRBV13	CASSPTQGITGGQPQHF	TGTGCCAGCAGCCCTACTCAGGGGATCACGGGCGGTCAGCCCCAGCATTTT
-	TRBJ2-7	-	TRBV11-2	CASSLVVDSPYEQYF	TGTGCCAGCAGCTTAGTGGTAGACAGTCCCTACGAGCAGTACTTC
-	TRBJ2-1	-	TRBV4-3	CASSQTRDLGNEQFF	TGCGCCAGCAGCCAAACTCGGGACTTGGGGAATGAGCAGTTCTTC
-	TRBJ1-1	-	TRBV29-1	CSVFNTEAFF	TGCAGCGTGTTTAACACTGAAGCTTTCTTT
-	TRBJ2-1	-	TRBV20-1	CSAQLTRAYNEQFF	TGCAGTGCTCAACTGACAAGAGCCTACAATGAGCAGTTCTTC
-	TRBJ2-5	TRBD1	TRBV11-3	CASSLEGQEYQETQYF	TGTGCCAGCAGCTTAGAGGGACAGGAGTACCAAGAGACCCAGTACTTC
once	TRBJ2-7	-	TRBV7-9	CASSLDGSYEQYF	TGTGCCAGCAGCTTAGATGGCAGCTACGAGCAGTACTTC
-	TRBJ2-5	TRBD2	TRBV28	CASSLWAASGEQETQYF	TGTGCCAGCAGTTTATGGGCGGCTAGCGGAGAACAAGAGACCCAGTACTTC
-	TRBJ1-2	TRBD1	TRBV12-3/TRBV12-4	CASVGGRQGAANYGYTF	TGTGCCAGCGTGGGGGGAAGACAGGGGGCCGCTAACTATGGCTACACCTTC
once	TRBJ2-5	TRBD2	TRBV4-2	CASSQGLAEETQYF	TGTGCCAGCAGCCAGGGACTAGCGGAAGAGACCCAGTACTTC
-	TRBJ2-7	-	TRBV23-1	CASRSGQSTYEQYF	TGCGCCAGCAGAAGCGGACAGTCCACCTACGAGCAGTACTTC
-	TRBJ2-7	-	TRBV4-2	CASSQLGGTYEQYF	TGTGCCAGCAGCCAGCTAGGGGGAACCTACGAGCAGTACTTC
-	TRBJ2-1	-	TRBV11-2	CASSLLQGPANEQFF	TGTGCCAGCAGCTTACTACAGGGCCCGGCCAATGAGCAGTTCTTC
-	TRBJ2-1	TRBD2	TRBV15	CATSSEGLASYNEQFF	TGTGCCACCAGCAGTGAGGGACTAGCGAGTTACAATGAGCAGTTCTTC
few	TRBJ1-6	-	TRBV12-3/TRBV12-4	CASSSLEGGVSPLHF	TGTGCCAGCAGTTCCCTGGAGGGGGGAGTTTCACCCCTCCACTTT
few	TRBJ2-1	TRBD2	TRBV18	CASSPPGLAEYNEQFF	TGTGCCAGCTCACCCCCGGGACTAGCGGAATACAATGAGCAGTTCTTC
-	TRBJ2-3	-	TRBV5-6	CASSPFDTDTQYF	TGTGCCAGCAGCCCCTTCGACACAGATACGCAGTATTTT
few	TRBJ1-2	TRBD1	TRBV6-2/TRBV6-3	CASSYLTGREGYTF	TGTGCCAGCAGTTACTTGACAGGGAGGGAGGGCTACACCTTC
-	TRBJ2-2	-	TRBV19	CASRTALNTGELFF	TGTGCCAGTAGGACAGCTCTCAACACCGGGGAGCTGTTTTTT
once	TRBJ2-5	-	TRBV29-1	CSVDSRSQETQYF	TGCAGCGTTGATAGCAGGTCCCAAGAGACCCAGTACTTC
-	TRBJ2-1	TRBD2	TRBV11-3	CASSLGPAGVNEQFF	TGTGCCAGCAGCTTAGGACCCGCGGGAGTCAATGAGCAGTTCTTC
-	TRBJ2-7	-	TRBV28	CASSLLGYEQYF	TGTGCCAGCAGTTTATTGGGGTACGAGCAGTACTTC
-	TRBJ1-1	-	TRBV29-1	CSVLPLFNTEAFF	TGCAGCGTTCTCCCTCTCTTTAACACTGAAGCTTTCTTT
-	TRBJ2-3	TRBD1	TRBV12-3/TRBV12-4	CASSSGQGNTDTQYF	TGTGCCAGCAGCTCAGGACAGGGGAACACAGATACGCAGTATTTT